A selection of T cell receptor beta chains follows, all from one sample in a study of early T cells in non-severe SARS-CoV-2 infection. TCRdb recomputed calls from the 5' RACE reads with MiXCR, one row per CDR3 protein. The table lists tens of thousands of distinct CDR3 sequences, around 12% of them singletons. The source material was whole blood, sampled at baseline. Receptors originate from an adult who was a healthcare worker with PCR-confirmed SARS-CoV-2 infection or an uninfected control (not recorded which). Both conserved end residues are part of each CDR3. D genes are given only for firm matches. A row's size may be missing; if present it is once, few, many or a size class.

J gene: TRBJ2-2
D gene: NA
V gene: TRBV6-2/TRBV6-3
clone size: NA
CDR3 DNA: TGTGCCAGCGACCATGAACCCTCCGGGACAAGGGATGGTGCCCGGGAGCTGTTTTTT
CDR3 protein: CASDHEPSGTRDGARELFF

J gene: TRBJ2-4
D gene: NA
V gene: TRBV12-3/TRBV12-4
clone size: NA
CDR3 DNA: TGTGCCAGCAGAGAAGCCAAAAACATTCAGTACTTC
CDR3 protein: CASREAKNIQYF

J gene: TRBJ2-7
D gene: TRBD1
V gene: TRBV11-2
clone size: many
CDR3 DNA: TGTGCCAGCAGCTTAGCAAGGACAGGCTTCTCCGAGCAGTACTTC
CDR3 protein: CASSLARTGFSEQYF

J gene: TRBJ1-1
D gene: NA
V gene: TRBV6-6
clone size: few
CDR3 DNA: TGTGCCAGCAGCCGGGACGGGAACACTGAAGCTTTCTTT
CDR3 protein: CASSRDGNTEAFF

J gene: TRBJ1-1
D gene: NA
V gene: TRBV7-2
clone size: NA
CDR3 DNA: TGTGCCAGCAGCGGGCGCAGAGAGCTTTCGGCTGAAGCTTTCTTT
CDR3 protein: CASSGRRELSAEAFF

J gene: TRBJ1-1
D gene: NA
V gene: TRBV20-1
clone size: few
CDR3 DNA: TGCAGTGCTAGATTACGGCGCGACCACGCTGAAGCTTTCTTT
CDR3 protein: CSARLRRDHAEAFF

J gene: TRBJ2-1
D gene: NA
V gene: TRBV28
clone size: NA
CDR3 DNA: TGTGCCAGCAGTTCAATTTCGTTTGAAGGACGGGGAACTAGCAATGAGCAGTTCTTC
CDR3 protein: CASSSISFEGRGTSNEQFF

J gene: TRBJ1-4
D gene: NA
V gene: TRBV2
clone size: many
CDR3 DNA: TGTGCCAGCAGTGGTGGACGGAATGAAAAACTGTTTTTT
CDR3 protein: CASSGGRNEKLFF

J gene: TRBJ1-6
D gene: NA
V gene: TRBV20-1
clone size: many
CDR3 DNA: TGCAGTGCTAGAGATAGAGGGGCTGGGGGACTCCTCAATTCACCCCTCCACTTT
CDR3 protein: CSARDRGAGGLLNSPLHF

J gene: TRBJ1-3
D gene: NA
V gene: TRBV6-6
clone size: many
CDR3 DNA: TGTGCCAGCAGGAGACAGAGTTCGGGAAACACCATATATTTT
CDR3 protein: CASRRQSSGNTIYF

J gene: TRBJ1-2
D gene: NA
V gene: TRBV5-6
clone size: NA
CDR3 DNA: TGTGCCAGCAGCGGGGGAGTGACAGCCTATGGCTACACCTTC
CDR3 protein: CASSGGVTAYGYTF

J gene: TRBJ2-3
D gene: TRBD2
V gene: TRBV28
clone size: many
CDR3 DNA: TGTGCCAGCAGCCGGGGAGGGGCTGGGACCGATACGCAGTATTTT
CDR3 protein: CASSRGGAGTDTQYF

J gene: TRBJ1-2
D gene: NA
V gene: TRBV12-3/TRBV12-4
clone size: many
CDR3 DNA: TGTGCCAGCAGTTTCGGGGGGGCTAACTATGGCTACACCTTC
CDR3 protein: CASSFGGANYGYTF

J gene: TRBJ2-1
D gene: NA
V gene: TRBV5-4
clone size: few
CDR3 DNA: TGTGCCAGCAGCGATGGAGTCGAAGCTGAGCAGTTCTTC
CDR3 protein: CASSDGVEAEQFF

J gene: TRBJ2-1
D gene: NA
V gene: TRBV6-2/TRBV6-3
clone size: few
CDR3 DNA: TGTGCCAGCAGTCAGGACGGAGCCTTCTACAATGAGCAGTTCTTC
CDR3 protein: CASSQDGAFYNEQFF

J gene: TRBJ2-6
D gene: NA
V gene: TRBV12-3/TRBV12-4
clone size: NA
CDR3 DNA: TGTGCCAGTCAGTTCTCTGGGGCCAACGTCCTGACTTTC
CDR3 protein: CASQFSGANVLTF

J gene: TRBJ2-5
D gene: NA
V gene: TRBV29-1
clone size: NA
CDR3 DNA: TGCAGCGTAGGAACTAGTCCCGAGACCCAGTACTTC
CDR3 protein: CSVGTSPETQYF

J gene: TRBJ2-5
D gene: TRBD2
V gene: TRBV10-2
clone size: NA
CDR3 DNA: TGCGCCAGCAGCCCGACTAGCGGATACCAAGAGACCCAGTACTTC
CDR3 protein: CASSPTSGYQETQYF

J gene: TRBJ2-1
D gene: TRBD2
V gene: TRBV29-1
clone size: many
CDR3 DNA: TGCAGCGCCCCCGTCCCGGGACTAGCGAACAATGAGCAGTTCTTC
CDR3 protein: CSAPVPGLANNEQFF

J gene: TRBJ2-1
D gene: NA
V gene: TRBV11-3
clone size: many
CDR3 DNA: TGTGCCAGCACCAAGGGTGTTAGTCCCTCCTACAATGAGCAGTTCTTC
CDR3 protein: CASTKGVSPSYNEQFF

J gene: TRBJ2-3
D gene: NA
V gene: TRBV29-1
clone size: NA
CDR3 DNA: TGCAGCGTTCTGGCGGGATATCAAACAGATACGCAGTATTTT
CDR3 protein: CSVLAGYQTDTQYF

J gene: TRBJ2-1
D gene: NA
V gene: TRBV12-3/TRBV12-4
clone size: many
CDR3 DNA: TGTGCCAGCAGTTTCCCCGGGAGAGCGAAAAGTGAGCAGTTCTTC
CDR3 protein: CASSFPGRAKSEQFF

J gene: TRBJ2-3
D gene: NA
V gene: TRBV24-1
clone size: NA
CDR3 DNA: TGTGCCACCAGTGATTTTCGGAGAAGCATAGATACGCTGTATTTT
CDR3 protein: CATSDFRRSIDTLYF

J gene: TRBJ2-1
D gene: TRBD2
V gene: TRBV12-5
clone size: few
CDR3 DNA: TGTGCTAGTGGTTTGGTACGTGATGGAAATAGCGGGAGGGACAATGAGCAGTTCTTC
CDR3 protein: CASGLVRDGNSGRDNEQFF

J gene: TRBJ2-3
D gene: NA
V gene: TRBV2
clone size: NA
CDR3 DNA: TGTGCCAGCACGGACCCTAGCACAGATACGCAGTATTTT
CDR3 protein: CASTDPSTDTQYF

J gene: TRBJ2-3
D gene: NA
V gene: TRBV12-5
clone size: NA
CDR3 DNA: TGTGCTAGTGGTTTGGTACGAGATGGTAGCGGAAGCACAGATACGCAGTATTTT
CDR3 protein: CASGLVRDGSGSTDTQYF

J gene: TRBJ2-1
D gene: TRBD2
V gene: TRBV20-1
clone size: few
CDR3 DNA: TGCAGTGCAAATGCGGGAGGGGGCTCCTACAATGAGCAGTTCTTC
CDR3 protein: CSANAGGGSYNEQFF

J gene: TRBJ2-1
D gene: TRBD2
V gene: TRBV20-1
clone size: many
CDR3 DNA: TGCAGTGCTAGAGTAATCGGTGGCGCGGGAGGGCTCCATGAGCAGTTCTTC
CDR3 protein: CSARVIGGAGGLHEQFF

J gene: TRBJ2-4
D gene: NA
V gene: TRBV4-3
clone size: many
CDR3 DNA: TGCGCCAGCAGCTCATTCCTGGGCGCAGAAAACATTCAGTACTTC
CDR3 protein: CASSSFLGAENIQYF

J gene: TRBJ1-4
D gene: NA
V gene: TRBV7-2
clone size: NA
CDR3 DNA: TGTGCCAGCAGCTTTGCCAGAACTAATGAAAAACTGTTTTTT
CDR3 protein: CASSFARTNEKLFF

J gene: TRBJ2-7
D gene: TRBD2
V gene: TRBV28
clone size: NA
CDR3 DNA: TGTGCCAGCAGTTTTACCCCGAGCGGGAGATCGTACGAGCAGTACTTC
CDR3 protein: CASSFTPSGRSYEQYF

J gene: TRBJ2-1
D gene: NA
V gene: TRBV29-1
clone size: many
CDR3 DNA: TGCAGCGTTCACCAGAATGAGCAGTTCTTC
CDR3 protein: CSVHQNEQFF

J gene: TRBJ2-5
D gene: NA
V gene: TRBV7-9
clone size: few
CDR3 DNA: TGTGCCAGCAGCTTAATGGTCCCTCAAGAGACCCAGTACTTC
CDR3 protein: CASSLMVPQETQYF

J gene: TRBJ1-1
D gene: NA
V gene: TRBV7-9
clone size: NA
CDR3 DNA: TGTGCCAGCAGCTTGGACTCCAGGAACACTGAAGCTTTCTTT
CDR3 protein: CASSLDSRNTEAFF

J gene: TRBJ1-3
D gene: TRBD1
V gene: TRBV9
clone size: once
CDR3 DNA: TGTGCCAGCAGCGTCCAGGACAGGCAGGGCACCATATATTTT
CDR3 protein: CASSVQDRQGTIYF

J gene: TRBJ2-2
D gene: NA
V gene: TRBV7-2
clone size: NA
CDR3 DNA: TGTGCCAGCAGCTTAGTCCCAGGAAACACCGGGGAGCTGTTTTTT
CDR3 protein: CASSLVPGNTGELFF

J gene: TRBJ2-1
D gene: NA
V gene: TRBV5-5
clone size: few
CDR3 DNA: TGTGCCAGCAGCCAAGACCTAGCCCTATACAATGAGCAGTTCTTC
CDR3 protein: CASSQDLALYNEQFF

J gene: TRBJ2-3
D gene: NA
V gene: TRBV6-6
clone size: many
CDR3 DNA: TGTGCCAGCAGGGGGGGCACAGATACGCAGTATTTT
CDR3 protein: CASRGGTDTQYF

J gene: TRBJ2-1
D gene: TRBD2
V gene: TRBV3-1
clone size: few
CDR3 DNA: TGTGCCAGCAGCGCAGATCGACTAGCGGGAGGCTACAATGAGCAGTTCTTC
CDR3 protein: CASSADRLAGGYNEQFF

J gene: TRBJ2-2
D gene: NA
V gene: TRBV5-1
clone size: NA
CDR3 DNA: TGCGCCAGCAGCTTGGAGACTGTTAACACCGGGGAGCTGTTTTTT
CDR3 protein: CASSLETVNTGELFF

J gene: TRBJ2-7
D gene: NA
V gene: TRBV10-3
clone size: few
CDR3 DNA: TGTGCCACCAGATTCTCCTACGAGCAGTACTTC
CDR3 protein: CATRFSYEQYF

J gene: TRBJ2-3
D gene: TRBD2
V gene: TRBV28
clone size: few
CDR3 DNA: TGTGCCAGCAGTCTACTAGCGGGCTCAGATACGCAGTATTTT
CDR3 protein: CASSLLAGSDTQYF

J gene: TRBJ2-2
D gene: NA
V gene: TRBV3-1
clone size: many
CDR3 DNA: TGTGCCAGCAGCCATCCGTCCGGGGAGCTGTTTTTT
CDR3 protein: CASSHPSGELFF

J gene: TRBJ2-1
D gene: NA
V gene: TRBV6-1
clone size: many
CDR3 DNA: TGTGCCAGCAGTGCCGGGACAGTAAATAGCGGGGTCTCCGAGCAGTTCTTC
CDR3 protein: CASSAGTVNSGVSEQFF

J gene: TRBJ1-1
D gene: NA
V gene: TRBV6-2/TRBV6-3
clone size: NA
CDR3 DNA: TGTGCCAGCAGTTACTTGGGTTCGGCTTTCTTT
CDR3 protein: CASSYLGSAFF

J gene: TRBJ1-1
D gene: NA
V gene: TRBV12-3/TRBV12-4
clone size: few
CDR3 DNA: TGTGCCAGCAGCCCGGGACACCGAGGAATGAACACTGAAGCTTTCTTT
CDR3 protein: CASSPGHRGMNTEAFF